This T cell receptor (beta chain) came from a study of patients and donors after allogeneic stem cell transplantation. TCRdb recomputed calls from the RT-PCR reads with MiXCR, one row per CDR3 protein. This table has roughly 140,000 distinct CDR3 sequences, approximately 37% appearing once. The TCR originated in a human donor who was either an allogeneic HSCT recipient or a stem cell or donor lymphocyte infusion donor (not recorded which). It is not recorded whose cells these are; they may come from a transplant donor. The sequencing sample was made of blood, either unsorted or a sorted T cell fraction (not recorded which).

CDR3: CASSLRTQEGSEAFF. In nucleotides, the CDR3 is TGCGCCAGCAGCCTTCGGACGCAGGAAGGGAGTGAAGCTTTCTTT. V is TRBV5-1 and J is TRBJ1-1; no clear D gene. CDR1 and CDR2 (germline): SGHRS, YFSETQ. The CDR3 has 15 amino acids. V shed 4 bases and J shed 7 bases, with 20 bases lying between them.